Sequencing of this T cell receptor (beta chain) was carried out in a study of response to subunit inactivated influenza vaccine. As for this clonotype: Its antigen remains unknown.

TCRdb passed the RT-PCR reads through MiXCR, listing each CDR3 protein once. The profile shows 710,000 or so distinct CDR3 sequences, about a sixth of them singletons. This CDR3 has 14 amino acids. V lost 7 bases to trimming and J lost 4 bases; unmatched junction nucleotides: 6. The germline V gene encodes CDR1 SGHRS and CDR2 YFSETQ. The study, taken as a whole, reports: The authors suggested that every seasonal influenza vaccination recruits few new T cells.

The chain carries TRBV5-1 and TRBJ2-2; 8 nucleotides line up with TRBD1. The sequences come from PBMCs from blood, collected roughly 13 days after vaccination. This TCR was sampled from a man aged 50 to 59 who received an inactivated influenza vaccine. CDR3 DNA: TGCGCCAGCGGACAGGGCGCAGCCACCGGGGAGCTGTTTTTT. It encodes CASGQGAATGELFF.